Detailed here is one T cell receptor (beta chain). The V gene lost 6 bases and the J gene lost 10 bases, with 19 bases spanning the gap. The CDR3 runs to 15 residues. CDR1 is MNHNS, CDR2 SASEGT, per germline. This sample was taken from a study of regulatory T cells in long-lasting Graves disease. Through Arm-PCR of CDR3 regions and iRepertoire HTBI primers, TCR beta libraries were built. One entry per CDR3 protein, called by TCRdb with MiXCR from the multiplex PCR reads. The profile covers 310,000 or so distinct CDR3 sequences, with around a fifth appearing a single time and roughly 56% taken by the ten largest. The time point: persistent/refractory GD, antithyroid drugs over 5 years with positive TRAb. Generation of the TCR library employed RNA extracted from PBMCs.

The TCR was taken from a female donor with Graves disease. Here the sequenced sample was peripheral blood mononuclear cells (PBMCs), taken when the disease was refractory, from a patient treated with antithyroid drugs. The chain is built from TRBV6-1 and TRBJ1-6, with D perhaps matching TRBD1 (6 bases). This CDR3 reads CASRIYIGGLSPLHF. CDR3 DNA sequence: TGTGCCAGCAGGATTTATATAGGGGGGCTGTCACCCCTCCACTTT.